What follows are 2 T cell receptor beta chains derived from one specimen sequenced in a study of blood T cell repertoires in COVID-19. Profiling relied on immunoSEQ multiplex PCR, and the TCRdb table lists in-frame clones only, not all of them. The table records some 150,000 clones, about four fifths of them present only once. Sequenced: peripheral blood. The receptors stem from a woman in her sixties with active or convalescent COVID-19.

V usage is TRBV5-1 and J usage is TRBJ2-2; TRBD1 aligns across 9 bases. Germline trimming cut 7 bases from V and 6 bases from J; bases unmatched to any gene: 19. This CDR3 is built from 18 residues. From germline, CDR1 is SGHRS and CDR2 YFSETQ. CDR3 in amino acids: CASWSGQGLRGTAGELFF. The CDR3 coding sequence is TGCGCCAGCTGGTCGGGACAGGGACTAAGGGGCACAGCCGGGGAGCTGTTTTTT.

The sample holds one count of this clone. The V gene is TRBV19, the J gene TRBJ1-5; D may be TRBD1 (6 bases). V lost 3 bases and J lost 4, with 13 bases in between. Germline V gene lookup returns CDR1 LNHDA and CDR2 SQIVND (reference sequence). The CDR3 length is 15 residues. The CDR3 DNA is TGTGCCAGTAGTATCGGAACAGGGTTTAATCAGCCCCAGCATTTT. This translates into CASSIGTGFNQPQHF.